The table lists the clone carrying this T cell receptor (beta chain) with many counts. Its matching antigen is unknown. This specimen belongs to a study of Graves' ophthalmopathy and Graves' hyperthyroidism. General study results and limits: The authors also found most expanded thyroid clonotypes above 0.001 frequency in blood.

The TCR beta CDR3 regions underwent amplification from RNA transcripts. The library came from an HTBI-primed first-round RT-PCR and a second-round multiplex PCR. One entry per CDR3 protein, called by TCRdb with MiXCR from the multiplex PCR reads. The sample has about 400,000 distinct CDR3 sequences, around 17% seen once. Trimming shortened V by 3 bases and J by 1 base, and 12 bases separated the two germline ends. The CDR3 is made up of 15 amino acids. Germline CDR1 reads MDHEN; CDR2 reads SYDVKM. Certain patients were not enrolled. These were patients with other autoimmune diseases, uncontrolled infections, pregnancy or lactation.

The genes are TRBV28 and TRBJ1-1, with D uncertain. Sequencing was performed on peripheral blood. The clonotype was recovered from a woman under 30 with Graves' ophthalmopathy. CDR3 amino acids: CASSFLASSNTEAFF. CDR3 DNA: TGTGCCAGCAGTTTCCTCGCTAGTTCGAACACTGAAGCTTTCTTT.